This T cell receptor beta chain originates from a study of blood T cell repertoires in COVID-19. Study as a whole: The United States, Italy and Spain were the sources of the acute and convalescent COVID-19 samples.

This CDR3 has 15 residues. The germline V gene encodes CDR1 MNHNY and CDR2 SVGAGI (reference sequence). Trimming took 5 bases from V and 6 from J; bases not matched to a gene: 8. This clone is a singleton in its sample. Generated by immunoSEQ multiplex PCR, the TCRdb table keeps only in-frame clones and is missing some. The table includes under 200,000 clones, 84% detected once. This clonotype was obtained from a human donor with acute or convalescent COVID-19. The donor label of this sample is uncertain. Material: peripheral blood. This chain links TRBV6-6 with TRBJ1-2; 11 nucleotides line up with TRBD1. DNA of the CDR3: TGTGCCAGCAGTCCCCCGGACAGGGGGCAGGATGGCTACACCTTC. This gives the protein CASSPPDRGQDGYTF.